This T cell receptor (beta chain) was recovered during a study of cytomegalovirus exposure and HLA in healthy donors. Study information: Of all 400 or so donors who were genotyped, roughly 81% belonged to the Caucasian-associated ancestry cluster.

The PCR made use of 60 Vbeta and 13 Jbeta primers. Here immunoSEQ multiplex PCR was the method, and the copy in TCRdb shows in-frame clones only, minus some. The sample lists under 200,000 clones, 70% to 80% seen once, with roughly 15% in the top ten. Study-level results: In a later analysis, TCR association rates varied by HLA locus: DRB1 most, HLA-C fewest. A later analysis showed that HLA-associated TCR beta chains had undergone more clonal expansion than equally common others. It was reported in a later analysis that an Asian-associated ancestry cluster showed fewer N-insertions than the roughly 710-donor mean.

The V segment lost 5 bases and the J segment 5 bases; nucleotides outside the gene matches: 7. This CDR3 spans 15 amino acids. Germline CDR1 is MNHEY and CDR2 is SMNVEV (reference sequence). With regard to this clone: Its antigen is still unknown.

The source of this sequence is a woman in her thirties in good health and CMV-seropositive. The sample taken for sequencing was PBMCs. The genes are TRBV27 and TRBJ1-4, with TRBD1 matching over 8 bases. The DNA for the CDR3 is TGTGCCAGCAGTCACGACAGGGGACGGAATGAAAAACTGTTTTTT. Translating gives CASSHDRGRNEKLFF.